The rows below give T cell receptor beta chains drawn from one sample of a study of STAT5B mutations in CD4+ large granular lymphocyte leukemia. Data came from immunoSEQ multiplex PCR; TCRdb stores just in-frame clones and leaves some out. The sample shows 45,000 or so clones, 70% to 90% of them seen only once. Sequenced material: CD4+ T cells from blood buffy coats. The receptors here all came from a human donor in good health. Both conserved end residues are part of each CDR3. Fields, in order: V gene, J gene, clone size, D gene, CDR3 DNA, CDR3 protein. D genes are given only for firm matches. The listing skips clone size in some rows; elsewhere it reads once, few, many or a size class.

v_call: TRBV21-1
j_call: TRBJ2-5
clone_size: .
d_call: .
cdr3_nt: TGTGCCAGCACCTCTGGGACAGATGCTTCGGAGACCCAGTACTTC
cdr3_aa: CASTSGTDASETQYF

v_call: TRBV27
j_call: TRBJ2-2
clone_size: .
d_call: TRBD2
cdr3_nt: TGTGCCAGCAGTATCATTAGCGGGATGGGGCGGGGGGAGCTGTTTTTT
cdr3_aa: CASSIISGMGRGELFF

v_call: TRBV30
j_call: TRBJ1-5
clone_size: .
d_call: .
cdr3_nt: TGTGCCTGGAGTGCGGCGGGGAATCAGCCCCAGCATTTT
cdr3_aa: CAWSAAGNQPQHF

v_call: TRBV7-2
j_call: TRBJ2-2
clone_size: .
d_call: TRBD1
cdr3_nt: TGTGCCAGCTCCACTAGGGGGCCCGGGGAGCTGTTTTTT
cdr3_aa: CASSTRGPGELFF

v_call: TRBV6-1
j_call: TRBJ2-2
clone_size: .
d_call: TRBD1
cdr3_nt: TGTGCCAGCAGCCCCGGGACAGGGAGACCCGGGGAGCTGTTTTTT
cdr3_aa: CASSPGTGRPGELFF

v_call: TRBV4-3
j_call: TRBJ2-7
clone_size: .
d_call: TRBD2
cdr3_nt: TGCGCCAGCAGCCGAGGACTAGCGGGAGCCTACGAGCAGTACTTC
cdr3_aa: CASSRGLAGAYEQYF

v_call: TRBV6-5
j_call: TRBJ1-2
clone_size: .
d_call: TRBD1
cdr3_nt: TGTGCCAGTACGCAGGGGGCGTTCGGTGGCTACACCTTC
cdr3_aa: CASTQGAFGGYTF

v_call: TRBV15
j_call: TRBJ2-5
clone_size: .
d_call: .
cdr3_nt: TGTGCCACCAGCAGAGGGTTTCCGGGAGAGGAGACCCAGTACTTC
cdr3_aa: CATSRGFPGEETQYF

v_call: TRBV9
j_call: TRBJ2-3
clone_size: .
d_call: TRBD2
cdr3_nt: TGTGCCAGCAGTCGCCGGACTAGCGGGACAGATACGCAGTATTTT
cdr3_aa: CASSRRTSGTDTQYF

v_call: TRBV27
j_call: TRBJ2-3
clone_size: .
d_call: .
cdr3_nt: TGTGCCAGCAGTTTGACCCCCACAGATACGCAGTATTTT
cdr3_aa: CASSLTPTDTQYF

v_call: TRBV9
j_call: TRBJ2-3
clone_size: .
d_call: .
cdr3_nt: TGTGCCAGCAGCGTAGCGGGTGTTTATAGCACAGATACGCAGTATTTT
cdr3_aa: CASSVAGVYSTDTQYF

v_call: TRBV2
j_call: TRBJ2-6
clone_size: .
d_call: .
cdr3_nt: TGTGCCAGCAGTGTGCGGTCTGGGGCCAACGTCCTGACTTTC
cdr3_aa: CASSVRSGANVLTF

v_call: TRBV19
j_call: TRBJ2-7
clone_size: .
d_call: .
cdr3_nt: TGTGCCAGTAGTGCCACCCGGGACACGGCCTCCTACGAGCAGTACTTC
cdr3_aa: CASSATRDTASYEQYF

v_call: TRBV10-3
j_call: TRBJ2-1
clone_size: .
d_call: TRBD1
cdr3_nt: TGTGCCATCAGTGGGGACAGCCGGGAGCAGTTCTTC
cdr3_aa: CAISGDSREQFF

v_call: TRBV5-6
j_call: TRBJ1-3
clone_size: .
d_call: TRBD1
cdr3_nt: TGTGCCAGCAGCTTGCTGGGACAGGGGTCATCTGGAAACACCATATATTTT
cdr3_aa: CASSLLGQGSSGNTIYF

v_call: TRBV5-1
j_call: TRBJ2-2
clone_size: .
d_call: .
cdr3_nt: TGCGCCAGCAGCTTGGGTAGTGCGAACACCGGGGAGCTGTTTTTT
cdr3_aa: CASSLGSANTGELFF

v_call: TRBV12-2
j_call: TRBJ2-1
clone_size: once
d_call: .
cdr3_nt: TGTGCAAGTCGCCCAAGGGGACAGGGGAATGAGCAGTTCTTC
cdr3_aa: CASRPRGQGNEQFF

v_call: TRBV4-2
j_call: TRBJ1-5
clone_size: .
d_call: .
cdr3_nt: TGTGCCAGCAGTCCCGTTGGTCAGCCCCAGCATTTT
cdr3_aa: CASSPVGQPQHF

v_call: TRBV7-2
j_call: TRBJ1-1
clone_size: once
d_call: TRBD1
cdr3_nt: TGTGCCAGCAGCAATCCCGACAGGGGGAACACTGAAGCTTTCTTT
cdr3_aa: CASSNPDRGNTEAFF

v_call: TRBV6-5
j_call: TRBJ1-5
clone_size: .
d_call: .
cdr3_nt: TGTGCCAGCAGTTTGCGGATGAATCAGCCCCAGCATTTT
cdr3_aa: CASSLRMNQPQHF

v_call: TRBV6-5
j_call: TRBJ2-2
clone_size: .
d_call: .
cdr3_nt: TGTGCCAGCGGGTCTCCGAACACCGGGGAGCTGTTTTTT
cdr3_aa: CASGSPNTGELFF

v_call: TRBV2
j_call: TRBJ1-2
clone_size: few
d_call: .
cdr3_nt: TGTGCCAGCAGCCGGGACGGACTTGGTATGCGGTTC
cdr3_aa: CASSRDGLGMRF

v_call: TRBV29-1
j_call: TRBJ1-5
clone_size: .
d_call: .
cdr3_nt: TGCAGCGCCCGAAGGGGGAACGATCAGCCCCAGCATTTT
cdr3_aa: CSARRGNDQPQHF

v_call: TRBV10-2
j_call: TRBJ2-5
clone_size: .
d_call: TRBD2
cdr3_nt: TGCGCCAGCAGTGAGTCGCGACTAGCGGGAGGTCCCTGGGACGAGACCCAGTACTTC
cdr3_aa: CASSESRLAGGPWDETQYF

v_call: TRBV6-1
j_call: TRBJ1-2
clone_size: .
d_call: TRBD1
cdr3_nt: TGTGCCAGCAGTGCCGTACAGGGGGTCTATGGCTACACCTTC
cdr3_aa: CASSAVQGVYGYTF

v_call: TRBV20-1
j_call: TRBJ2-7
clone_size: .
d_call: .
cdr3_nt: TGCAGTGCAACTCTAGCAGCGGAGCAGTACTTC
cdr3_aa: CSATLAAEQYF

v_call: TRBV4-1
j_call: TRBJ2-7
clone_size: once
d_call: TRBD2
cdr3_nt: TGCGCCAGCAGCCAAGTAATCGGGACTAGCGTCTCCTACGAGCAGTACTTC
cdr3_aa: CASSQVIGTSVSYEQYF

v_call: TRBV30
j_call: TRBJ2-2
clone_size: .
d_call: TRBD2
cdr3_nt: TGTGCCTGGAGTGGGGGGACTAGCGGGTTGAACACCGGGGAGCTGTTTTTT
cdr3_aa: CAWSGGTSGLNTGELFF

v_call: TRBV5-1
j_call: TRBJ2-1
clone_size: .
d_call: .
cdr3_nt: TGCGCCAGCAGCTTGACTAGTACCTACAATGAGCAGTTCTTC
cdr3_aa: CASSLTSTYNEQFF

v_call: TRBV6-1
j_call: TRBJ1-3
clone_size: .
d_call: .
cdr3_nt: TGTGCCAGCAGTGAAGCGATGGGTAGTTTCGGAAACACCATATATTTT
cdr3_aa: CASSEAMGSFGNTIYF

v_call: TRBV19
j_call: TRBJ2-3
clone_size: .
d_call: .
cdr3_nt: TGTGCCAGTAACCTTCCCGGTGGCCCCGGTAAAAATACGCAGTATTTT
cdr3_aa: CASNLPGGPGKNTQYF

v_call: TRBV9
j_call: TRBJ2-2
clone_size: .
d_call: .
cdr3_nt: TGTGCCAGCAGCGGGACCACGGGGGTGACCGGGGAGCTGTTTTTT
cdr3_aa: CASSGTTGVTGELFF

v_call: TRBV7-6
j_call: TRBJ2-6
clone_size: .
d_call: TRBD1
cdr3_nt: TGTGCCAGCAGCTTAGAGACAGGGGGTTTCGACGTCCTGACTTTC
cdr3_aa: CASSLETGGFDVLTF

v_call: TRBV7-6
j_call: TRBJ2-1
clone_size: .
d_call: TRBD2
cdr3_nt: TGTGCCAGCGGCGGGGGGGCGGGCCCCGTGAGGAATGAGCAGTTCTTC
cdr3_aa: CASGGGAGPVRNEQFF

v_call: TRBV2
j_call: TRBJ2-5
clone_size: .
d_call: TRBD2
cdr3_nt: TGTGCCAGCAGTCCTACTAGCGGGAGTTGGGGAGAGACCCAGTACTTC
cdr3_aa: CASSPTSGSWGETQYF

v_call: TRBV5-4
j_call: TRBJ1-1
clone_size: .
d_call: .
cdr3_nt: TGTGCCAGCAGCTTTACTTTAAGGAACACTGAAGCTTTCTTT
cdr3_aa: CASSFTLRNTEAFF

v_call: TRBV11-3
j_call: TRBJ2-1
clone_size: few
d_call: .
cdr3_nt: TGTGCCAGCAGCTTAGATCAGGGCGGAAGCGGTGCTTACAATGAGCAGTTCTTC
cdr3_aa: CASSLDQGGSGAYNEQFF

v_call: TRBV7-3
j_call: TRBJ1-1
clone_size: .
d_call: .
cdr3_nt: TGTGCCAGCAGCTTAACAGGGGGGAACACTGAAGCTTTCTTT
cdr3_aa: CASSLTGGNTEAFF

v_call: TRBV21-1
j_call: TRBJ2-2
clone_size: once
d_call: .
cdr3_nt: TGTGCCAGCAGCAAGAAGGGTAGGGCGAACACCGGGGAGCTGTTTTTT
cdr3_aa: CASSKKGRANTGELFF

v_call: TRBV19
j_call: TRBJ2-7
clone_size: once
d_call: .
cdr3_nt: TGTGCCAGTCGCTACGATCGCGAGCAGTACTTC
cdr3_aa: CASRYDREQYF

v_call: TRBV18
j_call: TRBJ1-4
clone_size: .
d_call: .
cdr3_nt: TGTGCCAGCTCACCACTTCCATCTCGGCAAGATGAAAAACTGTTTTTT
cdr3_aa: CASSPLPSRQDEKLFF

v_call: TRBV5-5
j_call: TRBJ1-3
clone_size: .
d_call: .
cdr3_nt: TGTGCCAGCTCCCGGGGCGATGGAAACACCATATATTTT
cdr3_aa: CASSRGDGNTIYF